This T cell receptor (beta chain) is drawn from a study of blood T cell repertoires in COVID-19. In the source study's methods: Counts of nucleated cells, estimated from reference gene primer amplification, were obtained. Repertoires were generated with immunoSEQ multiplex PCR, while TCRdb's copy carries only in-frame clones and drops some. The V and J calls and clone size come from that table; D and trimming were worked out from the DNA. The sample holds about 400,000 clones, more than 80% seen once. This clone was found once. V dropped 8 bases and J dropped 1; count of bases not matched to a gene: 7. The CDR3 consists of 14 residues. Germline V gene lookup returns CDR1 MNHEY and CDR2 SVGAGI.

The chain joins TRBV6-5 to TRBJ1-1; the match to TRBD1 covers 7 bases. The source is a woman in her 30s with active or convalescent COVID-19. The sequenced sample was peripheral blood. Written as DNA, the CDR3 is TGTGCCAGCTCGGCCCCAGGGGGGAACACTGAAGCTTTCTTT. It yields the protein CASSAPGGNTEAFF.